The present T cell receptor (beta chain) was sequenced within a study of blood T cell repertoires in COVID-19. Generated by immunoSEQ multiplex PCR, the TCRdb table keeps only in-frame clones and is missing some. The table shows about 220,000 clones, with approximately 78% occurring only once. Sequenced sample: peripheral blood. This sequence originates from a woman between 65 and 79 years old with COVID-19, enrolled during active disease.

The CDR3 sequence: CASSQLGDEQYF. The CDR3 DNA sequence: TGTGCCAGCAGCCAATTGGGAGACGAGCAGTACTTC. This chain links TRBV3-1 (or the pseudogene TRBV3-2) with TRBJ2-7; perhaps TRBD2 as D (5 bases). Germline CDR1 is LGHDT and CDR2 is YNNKEL (reference sequence). Trimming stripped 2 bases from V and 5 bases from J, with 7 bases between. The CDR3 is 12 amino acids.